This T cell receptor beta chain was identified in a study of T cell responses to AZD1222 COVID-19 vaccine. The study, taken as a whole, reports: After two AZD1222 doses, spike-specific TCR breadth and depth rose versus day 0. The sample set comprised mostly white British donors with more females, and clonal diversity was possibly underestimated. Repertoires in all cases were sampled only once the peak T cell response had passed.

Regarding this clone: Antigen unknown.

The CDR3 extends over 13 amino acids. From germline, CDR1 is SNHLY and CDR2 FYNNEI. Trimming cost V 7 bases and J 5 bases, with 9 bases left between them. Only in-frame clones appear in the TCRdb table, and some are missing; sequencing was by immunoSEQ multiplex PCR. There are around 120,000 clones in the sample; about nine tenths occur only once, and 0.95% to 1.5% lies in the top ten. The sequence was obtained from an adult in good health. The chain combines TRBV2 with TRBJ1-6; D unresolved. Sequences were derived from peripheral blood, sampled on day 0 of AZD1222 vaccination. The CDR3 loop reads CASNGDHNSPLHF. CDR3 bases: TGTGCCAGCAATGGGGATCATAATTCACCCCTCCACTTT.